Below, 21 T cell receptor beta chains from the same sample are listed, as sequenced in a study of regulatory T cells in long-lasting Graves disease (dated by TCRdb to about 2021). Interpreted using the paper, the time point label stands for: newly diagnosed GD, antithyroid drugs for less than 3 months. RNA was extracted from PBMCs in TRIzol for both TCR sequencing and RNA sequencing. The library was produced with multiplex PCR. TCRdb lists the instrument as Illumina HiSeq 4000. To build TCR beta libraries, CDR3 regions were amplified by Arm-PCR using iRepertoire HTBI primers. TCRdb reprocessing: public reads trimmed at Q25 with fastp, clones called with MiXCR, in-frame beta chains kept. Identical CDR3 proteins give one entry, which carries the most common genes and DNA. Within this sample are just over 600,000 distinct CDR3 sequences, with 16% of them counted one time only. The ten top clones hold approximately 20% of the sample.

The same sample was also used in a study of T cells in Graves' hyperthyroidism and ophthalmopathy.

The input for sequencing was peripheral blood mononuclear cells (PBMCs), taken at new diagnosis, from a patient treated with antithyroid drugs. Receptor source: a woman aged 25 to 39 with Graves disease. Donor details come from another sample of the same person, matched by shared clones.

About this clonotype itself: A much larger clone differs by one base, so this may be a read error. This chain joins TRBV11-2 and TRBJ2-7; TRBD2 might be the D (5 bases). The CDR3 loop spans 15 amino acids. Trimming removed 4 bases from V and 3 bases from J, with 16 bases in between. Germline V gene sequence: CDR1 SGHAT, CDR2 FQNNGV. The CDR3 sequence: CASSSPEVGNYEQYF. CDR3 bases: TGTGCCAGCAGCTCTCCGGAGGTAGGGAACTACGAGCAGTACTTC.

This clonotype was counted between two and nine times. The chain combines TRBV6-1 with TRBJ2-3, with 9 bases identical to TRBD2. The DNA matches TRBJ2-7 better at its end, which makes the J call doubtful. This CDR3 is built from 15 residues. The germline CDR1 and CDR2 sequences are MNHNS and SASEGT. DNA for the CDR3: TGTGCCAGCAGGTTCGTTAGCGGGAGAACCTACGAGCAGTACTTC. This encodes CASRFVSGRTYEQYF.

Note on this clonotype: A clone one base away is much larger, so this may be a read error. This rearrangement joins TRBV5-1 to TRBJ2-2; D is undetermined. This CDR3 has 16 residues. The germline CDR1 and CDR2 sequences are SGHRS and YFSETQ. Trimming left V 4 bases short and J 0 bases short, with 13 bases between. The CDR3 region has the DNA TGCGCCAGCAGCCATGGTGTATTCGCGAACACCGGGGAGCTGTTTTTT. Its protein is CASSHGVFANTGELFF.

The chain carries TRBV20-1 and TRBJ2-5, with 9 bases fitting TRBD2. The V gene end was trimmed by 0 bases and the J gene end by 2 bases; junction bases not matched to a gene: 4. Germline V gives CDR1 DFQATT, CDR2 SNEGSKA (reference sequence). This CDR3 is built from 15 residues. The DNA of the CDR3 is TGCAGTGCTAGAGATTGGGCGGGAGGGCAAGAGACCCAGTACTTC. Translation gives CSARDWAGGQETQYF.

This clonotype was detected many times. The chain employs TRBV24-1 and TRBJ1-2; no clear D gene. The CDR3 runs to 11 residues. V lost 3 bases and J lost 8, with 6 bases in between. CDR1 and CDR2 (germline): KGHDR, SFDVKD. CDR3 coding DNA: TGTGCCACCAGTGATCACGGAGGCTACACCTTC. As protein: CATSDHGGYTF.

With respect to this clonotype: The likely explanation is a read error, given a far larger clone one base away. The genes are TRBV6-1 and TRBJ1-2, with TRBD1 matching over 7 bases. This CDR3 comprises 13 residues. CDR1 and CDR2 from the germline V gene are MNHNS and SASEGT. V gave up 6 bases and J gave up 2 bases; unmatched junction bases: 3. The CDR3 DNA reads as TGTGCCAGCAGAGAGGGACAGAACTATGGCTACACCTTC. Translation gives CASREGQNYGYTF.

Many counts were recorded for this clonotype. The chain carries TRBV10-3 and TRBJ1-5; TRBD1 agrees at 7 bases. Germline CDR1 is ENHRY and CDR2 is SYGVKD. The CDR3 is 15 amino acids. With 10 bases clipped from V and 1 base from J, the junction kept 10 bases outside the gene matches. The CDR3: CATAREGASNQPQHF. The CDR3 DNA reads TGTGCCACCGCACGGGAGGGGGCGAGCAATCAGCCCCAGCATTTT.

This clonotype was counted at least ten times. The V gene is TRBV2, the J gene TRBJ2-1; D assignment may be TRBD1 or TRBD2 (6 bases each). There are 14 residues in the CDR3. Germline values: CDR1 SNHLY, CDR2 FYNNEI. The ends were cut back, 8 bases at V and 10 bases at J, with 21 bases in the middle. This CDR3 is CASGDLDGGGEQFF. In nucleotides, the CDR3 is TGTGCCAGCGGAGATCTAGACGGAGGGGGAGAGCAGTTCTTC.

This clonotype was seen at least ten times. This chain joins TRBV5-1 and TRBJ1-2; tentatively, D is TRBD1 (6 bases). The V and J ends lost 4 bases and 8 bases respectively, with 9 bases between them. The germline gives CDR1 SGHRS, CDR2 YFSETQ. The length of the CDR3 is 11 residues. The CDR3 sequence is CASSAGTGYTF. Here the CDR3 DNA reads TGCGCCAGCAGCGCCGGGACAGGCTACACCTTC.

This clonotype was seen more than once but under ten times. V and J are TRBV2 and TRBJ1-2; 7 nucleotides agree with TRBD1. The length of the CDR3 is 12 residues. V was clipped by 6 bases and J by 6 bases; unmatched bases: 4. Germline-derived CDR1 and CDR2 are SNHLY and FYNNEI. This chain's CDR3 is CASSDTGDGYTF. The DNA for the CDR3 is TGTGCCAGCAGCGATACAGGGGATGGCTACACCTTC.

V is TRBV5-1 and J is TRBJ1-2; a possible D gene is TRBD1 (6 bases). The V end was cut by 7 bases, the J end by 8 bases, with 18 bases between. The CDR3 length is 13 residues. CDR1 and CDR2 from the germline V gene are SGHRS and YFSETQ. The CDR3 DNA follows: TGCGCCAGCGGCACCACAGGGCCGGGCGGCTACACCTTC. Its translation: CASGTTGPGGYTF.

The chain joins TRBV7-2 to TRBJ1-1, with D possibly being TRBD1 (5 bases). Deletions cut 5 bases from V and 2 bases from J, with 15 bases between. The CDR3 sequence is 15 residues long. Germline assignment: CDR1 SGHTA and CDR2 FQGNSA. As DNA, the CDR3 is TGTGCCAGCAGCACGGGACGGGTCAAAAACACTGAAGCTTTCTTT. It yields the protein CASSTGRVKNTEAFF.

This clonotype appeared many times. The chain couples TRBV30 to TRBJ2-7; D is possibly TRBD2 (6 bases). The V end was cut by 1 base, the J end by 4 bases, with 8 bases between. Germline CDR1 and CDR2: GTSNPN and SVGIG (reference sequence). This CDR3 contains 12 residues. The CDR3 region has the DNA TGTGCCTGGAGTGGTGGGGGGTACGAGCAGTACTTC. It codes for CAWSGGGYEQYF.

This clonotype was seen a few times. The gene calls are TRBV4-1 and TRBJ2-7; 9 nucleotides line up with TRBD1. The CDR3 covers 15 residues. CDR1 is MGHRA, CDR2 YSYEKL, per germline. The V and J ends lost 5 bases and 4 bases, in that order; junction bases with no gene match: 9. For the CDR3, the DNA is TGCGCCAGCAGCTGGGACAGGGCAAGTAGTTACGAGCAGTACTTC. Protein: CASSWDRASSYEQYF.

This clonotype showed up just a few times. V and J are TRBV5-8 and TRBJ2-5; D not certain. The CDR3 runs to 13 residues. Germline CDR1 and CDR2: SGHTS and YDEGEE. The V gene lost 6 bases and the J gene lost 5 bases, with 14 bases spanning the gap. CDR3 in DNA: TGTGCCAGCAACCCTCGGGCGACGGAGACCCAGTACTTC. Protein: CASNPRATETQYF.

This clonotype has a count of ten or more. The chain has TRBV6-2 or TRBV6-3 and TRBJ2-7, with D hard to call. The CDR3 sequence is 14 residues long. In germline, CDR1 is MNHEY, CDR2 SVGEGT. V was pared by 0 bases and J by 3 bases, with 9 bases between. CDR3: CASSYSIQFYEQYF. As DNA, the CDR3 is TGTGCCAGCAGTTACTCGATACAATTCTACGAGCAGTACTTC.

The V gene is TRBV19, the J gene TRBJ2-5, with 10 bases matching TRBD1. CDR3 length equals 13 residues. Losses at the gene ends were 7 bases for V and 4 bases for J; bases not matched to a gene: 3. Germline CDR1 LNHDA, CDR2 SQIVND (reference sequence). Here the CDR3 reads CASKRQGAETQYF. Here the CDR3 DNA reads TGTGCCAGTAAAAGACAGGGGGCAGAGACCCAGTACTTC.

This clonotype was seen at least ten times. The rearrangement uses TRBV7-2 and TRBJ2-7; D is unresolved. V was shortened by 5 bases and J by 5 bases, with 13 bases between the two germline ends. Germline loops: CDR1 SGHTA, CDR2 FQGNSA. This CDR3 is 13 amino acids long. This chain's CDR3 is CASSPPLLHEQYF. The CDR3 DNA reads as TGTGCCAGCAGCCCCCCCCTCCTGCACGAGCAGTACTTC.

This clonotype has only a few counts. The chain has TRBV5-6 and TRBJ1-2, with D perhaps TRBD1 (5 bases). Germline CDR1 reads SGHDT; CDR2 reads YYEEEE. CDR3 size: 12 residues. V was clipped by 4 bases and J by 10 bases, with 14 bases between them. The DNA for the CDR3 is TGTGCCAGCAGCCCGGGACGGTTTGTCTACACCTTC. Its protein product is CASSPGRFVYTF. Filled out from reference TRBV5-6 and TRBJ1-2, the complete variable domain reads DAGVTQSPTHLIKTRGQQVTLRCSPKSGHDTVSWYQQALGQGPQFIFQYYEEEERQRGNFPDRFSGHQFPNYSSELNVNALLLGDSALYLCASSPGRFVYTFGSGTRLTVV.

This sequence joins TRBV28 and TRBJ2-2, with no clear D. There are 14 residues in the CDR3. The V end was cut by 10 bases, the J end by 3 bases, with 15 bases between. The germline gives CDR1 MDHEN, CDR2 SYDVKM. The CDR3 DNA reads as TGTGCCACCAGACCTCGTATCGACACCGGGGAGCTGTTTTTT. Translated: CATRPRIDTGELFF.

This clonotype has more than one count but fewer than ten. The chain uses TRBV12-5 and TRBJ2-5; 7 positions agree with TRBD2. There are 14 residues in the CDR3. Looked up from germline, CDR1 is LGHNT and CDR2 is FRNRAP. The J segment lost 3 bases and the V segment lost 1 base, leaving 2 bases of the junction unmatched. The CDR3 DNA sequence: TGTGCTAGTGGTTTGGGCGGGAGTGAAGAGACCCAGTACTTC. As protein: CASGLGGSEETQYF.